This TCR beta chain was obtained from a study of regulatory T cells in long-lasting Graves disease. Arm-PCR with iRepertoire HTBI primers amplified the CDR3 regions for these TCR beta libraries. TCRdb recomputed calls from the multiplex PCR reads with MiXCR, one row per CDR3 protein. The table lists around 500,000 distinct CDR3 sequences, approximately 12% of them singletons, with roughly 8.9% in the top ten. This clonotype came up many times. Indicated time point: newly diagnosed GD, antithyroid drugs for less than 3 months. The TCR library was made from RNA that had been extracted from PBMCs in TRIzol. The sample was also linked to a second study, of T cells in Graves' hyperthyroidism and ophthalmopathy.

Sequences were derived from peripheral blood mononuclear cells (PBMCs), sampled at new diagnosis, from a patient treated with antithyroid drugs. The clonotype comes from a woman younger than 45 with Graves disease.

The CDR3 sequence is CASSRGQNTGELFF. DNA of the CDR3: TGTGCCAGCTCCCGGGGCCAGAACACCGGGGAGCTGTTTTTT. The rearrangement links TRBV6-2 or TRBV6-3 to TRBJ2-2; perhaps D is TRBD1 or TRBD2 (5 bases each). The CDR3 extends over 14 amino acids. The V end was cut by 8 bases, the J end by 1 base, with 11 bases between. Germline V gene data show CDR1 as MNHEY and CDR2 as SVGEGT.